These 20 T cell receptor beta chains were all obtained from the same sample, sequenced in a study of read filtering for tumor transcriptome and immune sequencing. From roughly 390 ng of RNA, a library with molecular barcoded alpha/delta and beta/gamma adaptors was made. TCRdb processed the reads anew with MiXCR; each CDR3 protein has one entry. In the table there are about 130,000 distinct CDR3 sequences, 13% of which are singletons. Material: a population of CD138-negative cells sorted from bone marrow. The source is a donor at least 40 years old with multiple myeloma.

This clonotype appeared many times. J is TRBJ2-1 and V is TRBV29-1, with D unresolved. CDR3 length: 16 amino acids. The germline gives CDR1 SQVTM, CDR2 ANQGSEA. With 2 bases removed from V and 1 base from J, the gap between germline ends came to 15 bases. The DNA of the CDR3 is TGCAGCGTTGAAACACCCTTTGAGCTGTCCTACAATGAGCAGTTCTTC. Translated: CSVETPFELSYNEQFF.

This clonotype was counted at least ten times. The chain recombines TRBV9 with TRBJ2-1; no clear D gene. The CDR3 totals 12 residues. The V end was cut by 3 bases, the J end by 10 bases, with 11 bases between. The V gene's germline CDR1 is SGDLS and CDR2 YYNGEE. The DNA of the CDR3 is TGTGCCAGCAGCGGGAGCGATTCGGAGCAGTTCTTC. Encoded protein: CASSGSDSEQFF.

This clonotype has just a few counts. As the CDR3 is not closed by the conserved phenylalanine or tryptophan, this likely results from a read error. V usage is TRBV20-1 and J usage is TRBJ2-7, with 8 bases lining up with TRBD2. Unmatched junction bases numbered 6, after V lost 4 bases and J lost 1 base. The CDR3 covers 14 residues. Germline V lookup: CDR1 DFQATT, CDR2 SNEGSKA (reference sequence). The CDR3 protein is CSAIRASGSYEQYL. The CDR3 DNA follows: TGCAGTGCTATCAGGGCTAGCGGGTCCTACGAGCAGTACCTC.

The chain uses TRBV3-1 and TRBJ2-5, with D unclear. Germline V gene lookup returns CDR1 LGHDT and CDR2 YNNKEL (reference sequence). Trimming shortened V by 0 bases and J by 2 bases, and 10 bases separated the two germline ends. The CDR3 is 15 amino acids. CDR3 in amino acids: CASSQELGIQETQYF. The DNA for the CDR3 is TGTGCCAGCAGCCAAGAGTTAGGAATACAAGAGACCCAGTACTTC.

J is TRBJ2-2 and V is TRBV6-2 or TRBV6-3; D is uncertain. The CDR3 loop spans 17 amino acids. CDR1 MNHEY and CDR2 SVGEGT come from the germline V gene. Trimming removed 7 bases from V and 0 bases from J, with 18 bases in between. The CDR3 sequence: CASTPGEERANTGELFF. For the CDR3, the DNA is TGTGCCAGCACCCCCGGCGAGGAGCGCGCGAACACCGGGGAGCTGTTTTTT.

This clonotype was counted many times. The genes are TRBV7-2 and TRBJ1-2, with D perhaps matching TRBD1 (5 bases). Germline V gene data show CDR1 as SGHTA and CDR2 as FQGNSA. V was trimmed by 1 base and J by 7 bases, leaving 7 bases between them. The CDR3 sequence is 12 residues long. The CDR3 is CASSLVGAGYTF. CDR3 sequence (DNA): TGTGCCAGCAGCTTAGTTGGGGCTGGCTACACCTTC.

With respect to this clonotype: Possible read error: a much larger clone is one base away. V and J are TRBV24-1 and TRBJ2-2; possible D gene TRBD1, 6 bases. The CDR3 is made up of 15 amino acids. V was pared by 0 bases and J by 7 bases, with 11 bases between. The germline gives CDR1 KGHDR, CDR2 SFDVKD. This chain's CDR3 is CATSDLGLDSGELFF. Written as DNA, the CDR3 is TGTGCCACCAGTGATTTGGGCTTGGACAGCGGGGAGCTGTTTTTT.

This clonotype was recorded at least ten times. The chain has TRBV5-4 and TRBJ2-1; D remains unclear. V was trimmed by 0 bases and J by 9 bases, leaving 13 bases between them. The CDR3 consists of 14 residues. The V gene's germline CDR1 is SGHNT and CDR2 YYREEE (reference sequence). In DNA, the CDR3 is TGTGCCAGCAGCTTGGAATACGGGTCGGGTGAGCAGTTCTTC. It encodes CASSLEYGSGEQFF.

This clonotype was detected many times. The chain is built from TRBV18 and TRBJ2-3; 10 bases line up with TRBD2. Germline V gene lookup returns CDR1 KGHSH and CDR2 LQKENI. The length of the CDR3 is 16 residues. The junction had 10 bases not matched to a gene; V was cut back by 6 bases and J by 4 bases. The DNA of the CDR3 is TGTGCCAGCTCCCCGAAAGCGGGAGGGCCGGCAGATACGCAGTATTTT. It codes for CASSPKAGGPADTQYF.

This clonotype showed up many times. This chain joins TRBV27 and TRBJ1-5; D gene uncertain. V lost 3 bases, J lost 5 bases, and 8 bases lay in between. Per germline, CDR1 MNHEY and CDR2 SMNVEV (reference sequence). This CDR3 comprises 13 residues. In nucleotides, the CDR3 is TGTGCCAGCAGTTTCTCTCGTGATCAGCCCCAGCATTTT. Translation gives CASSFSRDQPQHF.

This clonotype was observed at least ten times. The chain recombines TRBV30 with TRBJ2-3; D unclear. The CDR3 runs to 11 residues. Trimming shortened V by 4 bases and J by 7 bases, and 9 bases separated the two germline ends. Germline values: CDR1 GTSNPN, CDR2 SVGIG (reference sequence). In nucleotides, the CDR3 is TGTGCCTGGACGCTTGGGCATACGCAGTATTTT. It specifies CAWTLGHTQYF.

This clonotype was recorded at least ten times. The CDR3 loop is CASSSPGSRSSYNEQFF. For the CDR3, the DNA is TGTGCCAGCAGCTCCCCAGGGTCGCGGAGCTCCTACAATGAGCAGTTCTTC. The chain has TRBV7-2 and TRBJ2-1, with a weak D call TRBD1 (5 bases). CDR1 and CDR2 from the germline V gene are SGHTA and FQGNSA. The germline V and J ends were trimmed by 4 bases and 0 bases, with 16 bases remaining between them. The CDR3 is 17 amino acids.

This clonotype has ten or more counts. The chain carries TRBV29-1 and TRBJ2-5, with D perhaps matching TRBD1 (6 bases). CDR3 length: 14 residues. CDR1 SQVTM and CDR2 ANQGSEA come from the germline V gene. V shed 4 bases and J shed 2 bases, with 14 bases lying between them. The CDR3, as DNA: TGCAGCGTTGGACCTGGGACAACTCAAGAGACCCAGTACTTC. Translating it yields CSVGPGTTQETQYF.

This clonotype has ten or more counts. V gene TRBV3-1 combines with J gene TRBJ2-4; 11 nucleotides align to TRBD1. The CDR3 contains 16 residues. Germline V gene lookup returns CDR1 LGHDT and CDR2 YNNKEL (reference sequence). V was clipped by 4 bases and J by 8 bases; unmatched bases: 10. The CDR3 coding sequence is TGTGCCAGCAGCCCAGAGGACAGGGGGCGAGGTGACATTCAGTACTTC. This encodes CASSPEDRGRGDIQYF. The variable domain in full, with the rest retrieved from reference TRBV3-1 and TRBJ2-4, is DTAVSQTPKYLVTQMGNDKSIKCEQNLGHDTMYWYKQDSKKFLKIMFSYNNKELIINETVPNRFSPKSPDKAHLNLHINSLELGDSAVYFCASSPEDRGRGDIQYFGAGTRLSVL.

Comment on this clonotype: The junction differs from germline at one of its ends, possibly a read error. The V gene is TRBV15, the J gene TRBJ2-1; tentatively, D is TRBD2 (6 bases). This CDR3 is built from 16 residues. Germline V lookup: CDR1 LNHNV, CDR2 YYDKDF (reference sequence). For the CDR3, the DNA is TGTGCCACCAGCATCGGAGGGGTCGGCTCCTACAATGGGCAGTTCTTC. Encoded protein: CATSIGGVGSYNGQFF. Combining the CDR3 with reference TRBV15 and TRBJ2-1 gives the whole variable domain DAMVIQNPRYQVTQFGKPVTLSCSQTLNHNVMYWYQQKSSQAPKLLFHYYDKDFNNEADTPDNFQSRRPNTSFCFLDIRSPGLGDTAMYLCATSIGGVGSYNGQFFGPGTRLTVL.

This clonotype showed up many times. V is TRBV30 and J is TRBJ1-1; 8 nucleotides align to TRBD1. The CDR3 is 15 amino acids. Germline assignment: CDR1 GTSNPN and CDR2 SVGIG (reference sequence). J gave up 6 bases and V 3 bases, and 12 bases lay outside the gene matches. The CDR3 nucleotides are TGTGCCTGGAGGGTCAGGGGGCTGTCTCTCGCTGAAGCTTTCTTT. Its protein is CAWRVRGLSLAEAFF.

Notes on this clonotype: With a much larger clone just one base away, this may be a read error. The chain carries TRBV7-8 and TRBJ1-1, with unresolved D. There are 13 residues in the CDR3. Germline V gene sequence: CDR1 SGHVS, CDR2 FQNEAQ. For the CDR3, the DNA is TGTGCCAGCGGAGAAAGCCTTGGCACTGTAGCTTTCTTT. Protein product: CASGESLGTVAFF.

Many counts were recorded for this clonotype. The rearrangement links TRBV6-6 to TRBJ1-5, with D possibly being TRBD1 (5 bases). Trimming removed 8 bases from V and 7 bases from J, with 15 bases in between. Germline V gives CDR1 MNHNY, CDR2 SVGAGI (reference sequence). The CDR3 covers 13 residues. CDR3 sequence reads: CASGGATNQPQHF. In nucleotides, the CDR3 is TGTGCCAGCGGGGGAGCCACCAACCAGCCCCAGCATTTT.

This clonotype was observed at least ten times. This chain joins TRBV4-1 and TRBJ1-2, with 7 bases aligning to TRBD1. Germline V CDR1 and CDR2: MGHRA, YSYEKL. J gave up 4 bases and V 2 bases, and 7 bases lay outside the gene matches. The CDR3 is 15 amino acids. As DNA, the CDR3 is TGCGCCAGCAGCCAATCACAGGAGGGGGCCTATGGCTACACCTTC. This encodes CASSQSQEGAYGYTF.

The chain joins TRBV6-2 or TRBV6-3 to TRBJ2-1, with D possibly called TRBD1 or TRBD2 (6 bases each). CDR1 and CDR2 from the germline V gene are MNHEY and SVGEGT. Trimming stripped 8 bases from V and 0 bases from J, with 20 bases between. The CDR3 loop spans 17 amino acids. The CDR3 loop is CASPKGGGPFSYNEQFF. The CDR3 DNA sequence: TGTGCCAGCCCAAAGGGGGGAGGCCCCTTCTCCTACAATGAGCAGTTCTTC.